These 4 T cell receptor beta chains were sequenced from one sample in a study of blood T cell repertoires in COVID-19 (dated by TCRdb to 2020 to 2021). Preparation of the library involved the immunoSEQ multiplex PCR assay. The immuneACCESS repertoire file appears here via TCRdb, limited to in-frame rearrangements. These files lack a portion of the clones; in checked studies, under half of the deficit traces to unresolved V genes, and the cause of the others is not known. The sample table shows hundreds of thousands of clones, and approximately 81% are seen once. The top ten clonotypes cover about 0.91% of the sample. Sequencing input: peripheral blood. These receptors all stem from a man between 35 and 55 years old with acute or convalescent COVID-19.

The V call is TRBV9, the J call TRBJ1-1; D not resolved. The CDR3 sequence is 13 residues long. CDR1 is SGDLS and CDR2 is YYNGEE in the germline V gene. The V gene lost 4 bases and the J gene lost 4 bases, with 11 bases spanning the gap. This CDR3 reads CASSPGGSTEAFF. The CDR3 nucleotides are TGTGCCAGCAGCCCCGGTGGGAGCACTGAAGCTTTCTTT.

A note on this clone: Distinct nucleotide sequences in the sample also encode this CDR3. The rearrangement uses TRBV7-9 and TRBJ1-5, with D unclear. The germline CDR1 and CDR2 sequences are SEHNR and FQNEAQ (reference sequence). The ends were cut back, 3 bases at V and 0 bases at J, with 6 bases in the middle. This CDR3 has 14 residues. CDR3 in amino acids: CASSFRGSNQPQHF. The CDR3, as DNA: TGTGCCAGCAGCTTCCGCGGTAGCAATCAGCCCCAGCATTTT.

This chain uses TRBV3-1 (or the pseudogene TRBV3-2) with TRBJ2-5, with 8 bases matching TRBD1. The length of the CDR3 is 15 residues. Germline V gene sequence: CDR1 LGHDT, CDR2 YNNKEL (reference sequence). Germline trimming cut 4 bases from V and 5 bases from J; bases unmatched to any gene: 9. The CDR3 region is CASSRTGQGLETQYF. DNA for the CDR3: TGTGCCAGCAGCCGTACAGGACAGGGATTGGAGACCCAGTACTTC.

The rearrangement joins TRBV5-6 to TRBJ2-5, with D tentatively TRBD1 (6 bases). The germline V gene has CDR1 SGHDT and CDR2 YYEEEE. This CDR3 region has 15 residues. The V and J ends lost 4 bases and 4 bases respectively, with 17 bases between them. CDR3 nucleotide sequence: TGTGCCAGCAGCGCAGAACAGGGATGGGGAGAGACCCAGTACTTC. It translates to CASSAEQGWGETQYF.